These 31 T cell receptor beta chains were sequenced from one sample in a study of shared clonotypes between healthy human individuals (dated by TCRdb to 2020 to 2021). Library preparation was by the immunoSEQ multiplex PCR assay. TCRdb limited this immuneACCESS table to in-frame rearrangements with V and J called. A share of clones is missing; checked studies link under half to unresolved V genes, and the rest is unexplained. The sample records some 980,000 clones, more than 75% of which are singletons. Of the sample, approximately 1.5% falls within the top ten clones. The sequenced material came from memory CD4+ T cells sorted from blood. Read against the paper, the sample's cell subset or site label means: CD45RA-negative fraction. These receptors originate from a man between 18 and 35 years old in good health.

V gene TRBV10-3 combines with J gene TRBJ2-3; 9 bases line up with TRBD2. Germline CDR1 and CDR2: ENHRY and SYGVKD. The CDR3 loop spans 16 amino acids. The V segment lost 6 bases and the J segment 5 bases; nucleotides outside the gene matches: 12. The CDR3 region is CAIRPQRAGGLDTQYF. The CDR3 coding sequence is TGTGCCATCAGGCCTCAGAGAGCGGGAGGTCTAGATACGCAGTATTTT.

This clone has more than one count but fewer than ten. This chain links TRBV30 with TRBJ1-1, with D uncertain. Germline CDR1 reads GTSNPN; CDR2 reads SVGIG (reference sequence). This CDR3 is 13 amino acids long. V dropped 2 bases and J dropped 1 base, with 8 bases sitting between them. The CDR3 DNA follows: TGTGCCTGGAGTAAGAAGGGGAACACTGAAGCTTTCTTT. Protein sequence: CAWSKKGNTEAFF.

The rearrangement uses TRBV30 and TRBJ1-3, with D possibly TRBD1 on 6 matching bases. The V and J ends lost 0 bases and 2 bases respectively, with 17 bases between them. The germline V gene encodes CDR1 GTSNPN and CDR2 SVGIG (reference sequence). CDR3 length equals 17 residues. CDR3 region: CAWSVPGRGVAGNTIYF. The DNA for the CDR3 is TGTGCCTGGAGTGTACCGGGCAGGGGCGTAGCTGGAAACACCATATATTTT.

This rearrangement joins TRBV6-6 to TRBJ2-7, with D hard to call. V lost 3 bases and J lost 1, with 16 bases in between. The CDR3 consists of 16 residues. CDR1 is MNHNY, CDR2 SVGAGI, per germline (reference sequence). The DNA for the CDR3 is TGTGCCAGCAGTTATCCTGGAGTCAAAAGTTCCTACGAGCAGTACTTC. It encodes CASSYPGVKSSYEQYF.

Notes on this clone: This specimen includes other DNA sequences encoding the same CDR3. The chain is built from TRBV9 and TRBJ1-1; D is undetermined. Germline V gene lookup returns CDR1 SGDLS and CDR2 YYNGEE. Between the trimmed V and J ends, which lost 2 bases and 2 bases, there was a span of 7 bases. The CDR3 is 13 residues long. The DNA of the CDR3 is TGTGCCAGCAGCGTTGGCGCAAACACTGAAGCTTTCTTT. It specifies CASSVGANTEAFF. Full variable domain (rest looked up from reference TRBV9 and TRBJ1-1): DSGVTQTPKHLITATGQRVTLRCSPRSGDLSVYWYQQSLDQGLQFLIQYYNGEERAKGNILERFSAQQFPDLHSELNLSSLELGDSALYFCASSVGANTEAFFGQGTRLTVV.

This chain joins TRBV18 and TRBJ1-5; a possible D gene is TRBD1 (5 bases). Germline V gene sequence: CDR1 KGHSH, CDR2 LQKENI. The CDR3 is 13 residues long. Trimming took off 2 bases at V and 6 bases at J, with 8 bases between the two ends. Here the CDR3 DNA reads TGTGCCAGCTCACCAGGGGGTGCTCAGCCCCAGCATTTT. This encodes CASSPGGAQPQHF.

The gene calls are TRBV28 and TRBJ1-6; no firm D call. The CDR3 runs 14 residues. Trimming stripped 2 bases from V and 9 bases from J, with 11 bases between. Germline CDR1 is MDHEN and CDR2 is SYDVKM. In DNA form, the CDR3 reads TGTGCCAGCAGTTTAGGTAGGAGAGGTTCACCCCTCCACTTT. This sequence encodes CASSLGRRGSPLHF.

The chain couples TRBV2 to TRBJ2-3, with D hard to call. Germline CDR1 reads SNHLY; CDR2 reads FYNNEI. V was pared by 5 bases and J by 2 bases, with 8 bases between. The CDR3 sequence is 13 residues long. The CDR3 DNA reads TGTGCCAGCAGTAGGGATCTCACAGATACGCAGTATTTT. Protein: CASSRDLTDTQYF.

The gene calls are TRBV6-5 and TRBJ2-7, with TRBD1 identical over 8 bases. The junction had 8 bases not matched to a gene; V was cut back by 2 bases and J by 11 bases. The germline gives CDR1 MNHEY, CDR2 SVGAGI. CDR3 length equals 13 residues. The DNA for the CDR3 is TGTGCCAGCAGTTACGGACAGGGTGGGGCGGAGTACTTC. Its protein is CASSYGQGGAEYF.

A word on this clone: The sample has other DNA sequences that encode this CDR3 too. The rearrangement links TRBV10-1 to TRBJ1-1, with D uncertain. Germline V gene lookup returns CDR1 WNHNN and CDR2 SYGVQD (reference sequence). Trimming took 0 bases from V and 2 from J, leaving 7 bases between them. CDR3 length: 14 residues. For the CDR3, the DNA is TGCGCCAGCAGTGAGTCAGGGAGAAACACTGAAGCTTTCTTT. It codes for CASSESGRNTEAFF.

The chain couples TRBV5-4 to TRBJ1-6; tentatively, D is TRBD1 (6 bases). This CDR3 contains 14 residues. V was shortened by 7 bases and J by 6 bases, with 14 bases between the two germline ends. Germline V lookup: CDR1 SGHNT, CDR2 YYREEE (reference sequence). The chain's CDR3 is CASAIRQVNSPLHF. The CDR3 DNA sequence: TGTGCCAGCGCAATAAGACAGGTTAATTCACCCCTCCACTTT.

This chain connects TRBV6-1 to TRBJ2-7; D gene uncertain. The CDR3 is 13 residues long. Germline V lookup: CDR1 MNHNS, CDR2 SASEGT. V was pared by 7 bases and J by 1 base, with 11 bases between. The CDR3 protein is CASIRLGSYEQYF. Written as DNA, the CDR3 is TGTGCCAGCATCCGTCTAGGGTCCTACGAGCAGTACTTC.

The chain uses TRBV5-1 and TRBJ2-1, with D perhaps TRBD2 (6 bases). The V end lost 4 bases, the J end lost 1 base, and 12 bases lay between the germline ends. Germline V gives CDR1 SGHRS, CDR2 YFSETQ. The CDR3 consists of 15 residues. CDR3 amino acids: CASSVTGTSYNEQFF. The CDR3 DNA reads as TGCGCCAGCAGCGTAACCGGGACTTCCTACAATGAGCAGTTCTTC.

V is TRBV6-1 and J is TRBJ2-7, with 7 bases matching TRBD1. Looked up from germline, CDR1 is MNHNS and CDR2 is SASEGT. J was trimmed by 3 bases and V by 8 bases; bases with no gene match: 10. This CDR3 spans 14 amino acids. CDR3 in DNA: TGTGCCAGCCTGAGACCGGGACAGATCTACGAGCAGTACTTC. This translates into CASLRPGQIYEQYF.

The chain is built from TRBV14 and TRBJ1-3; D possibly corresponds to TRBD1 (5 bases). This CDR3 comprises 15 residues. V lost 1 base and J 5 bases, leaving 12 bases between the germline ends. Germline CDR1 reads SGHDN; CDR2 reads FVKESK. The CDR3 DNA follows: TGTGCCAGCAGCCAAGGGAAGGGGCTTCGAAACACCATATATTTT. This encodes CASSQGKGLRNTIYF.

The chain employs TRBV5-1 and TRBJ2-7; 7 bases match TRBD1. The germline gives CDR1 SGHRS, CDR2 YFSETQ. V gave up 4 bases and J gave up 4 bases; unmatched junction bases: 8. This CDR3 spans 14 amino acids. The CDR3 DNA follows: TGCGCCAGCAGCCCCGGGACAGCTTATTACGAGCAGTACTTC. It translates to CASSPGTAYYEQYF.

This clone was seen a few times. This chain connects TRBV11-2 to TRBJ1-1; D gene uncertain. V lost 6 bases to trimming and J lost 4 bases, with 15 bases between them. The CDR3 sequence is 14 residues long. CDR1 SGHAT and CDR2 FQNNGV come from the germline V gene. The CDR3 reads CASSFPAPTTEAFF. The CDR3 nucleotides read TGTGCCAGCAGTTTCCCGGCACCTACCACTGAAGCTTTCTTT.

The chain combines TRBV20-1 with TRBJ2-4; a weak D match, TRBD1 (6 bases). Germline V gives CDR1 DFQATT, CDR2 SNEGSKA (reference sequence). The CDR3 covers 11 residues. The ends were cut back, 8 bases at V and 9 bases at J, with 14 bases in the middle. CDR3: CSWGQCFIQYF. The DNA for the CDR3 is TGCAGTTGGGGGCAGTGCTTCATTCAGTACTTC.

This clone was counted only a few times. The chain is built from TRBV7-8 and TRBJ1-2, with TRBD1 as a possible D gene (5 bases). CDR3 size: 15 residues. Trimming took 5 bases from V and 4 from J, leaving 17 bases between them. CDR1 SGHVS and CDR2 FQNEAQ come from the germline V gene. Here the CDR3 reads CASSLRRDSVYGYTF. In DNA, the CDR3 is TGTGCCAGCAGCCTACGCCGGGACTCAGTCTATGGCTACACCTTC.

The genes are TRBV5-4 and TRBJ2-1; the D gene is possibly TRBD2 (5 bases). The CDR3 is made up of 16 amino acids. V was clipped by 4 bases and J by 0 bases, with 14 bases between them. Per the germline V gene, CDR1 is SGHNT and CDR2 is YYREEE (reference sequence). The CDR3 nucleotides are TGTGCCAGCAGCCAACCCGTAGGGAGCTCCTACAATGAGCAGTTCTTC. Amino acids: CASSQPVGSSYNEQFF.

This clone has more than one count but fewer than ten. The genes are TRBV2 and TRBJ1-6; possible D gene TRBD1, 6 bases. Germline CDR1 SNHLY, CDR2 FYNNEI. The germline V and J ends were trimmed by 4 bases and 11 bases, with 9 bases remaining between them. The CDR3 has 12 amino acids. The CDR3 DNA reads as TGTGCCAGCAGTGGTCAGGGGCCACCCCTCCACTTT. Its protein product is CASSGQGPPLHF. Filled out from reference TRBV2 and TRBJ1-6, the complete variable domain reads EPEVTQTPSHQVTQMGQEVILRCVPISNHLYFYWYRQILGQKVEFLVSFYNNEISEKSEIFDDQFSVERPDGSNFTLKIRSTKLEDSAMYFCASSGQGPPLHFGNGTRLTVT.

For this clone: Other DNA sequences within the sample encode an identical CDR3. CDR3 DNA: TGTGCCAGCAGCTTGGCCGGACGGATTAATCAGCCCCAGCATTTT. This translates into CASSLAGRINQPQHF. V and J are TRBV5-6 and TRBJ1-5, with no clear D. This CDR3 has 15 residues. The germline CDR1 and CDR2 sequences are SGHDT and YYEEEE. V was trimmed by 0 bases and J by 4 bases, leaving 11 bases between them.

The V and J genes are TRBV5-8 and TRBJ2-1; possible D gene TRBD2, 7 bases. Trimming left V 6 bases short and J 1 base short, with 14 bases between. This CDR3 has 15 residues. Germline V gene data show CDR1 as SGHTS and CDR2 as YDEGEE. CDR3 nucleotide sequence: TGTGCCAGCATCCTAGGGGGGGGTTCCTACAATGAGCAGTTCTTC. It yields the protein CASILGGGSYNEQFF.

The chain has TRBV10-3 and TRBJ1-1; 10 positions match TRBD1. This CDR3 has 15 residues. With V trimmed by 10 bases and J by 6 bases, 14 bases remained unmatched. The germline V gene encodes CDR1 ENHRY and CDR2 SYGVKD. CDR3 DNA sequence: TGTGCCACCCGCAAACCGGGACAGGGGATATCTGAAGCTTTCTTT. This gives the protein CATRKPGQGISEAFF.

The chain joins TRBV5-1 to TRBJ2-2, with D possibly matching TRBD1 (6 bases). Trimming shortened V by 0 bases and J by 3 bases, and 9 bases separated the two germline ends. The CDR3 sequence is 15 residues long. Germline V gene lookup returns CDR1 SGHRS and CDR2 YFSETQ. For the CDR3, the DNA is TGCGCCAGCAGCTTGGGGGGACAACACACCGGGGAGCTGTTTTTT. Protein product: CASSLGGQHTGELFF.

The gene calls are TRBV10-3 and TRBJ1-1, with TRBD1 matching 8 bases. The junction had 24 bases not matched to a gene; V was cut back by 0 bases and J by 0 bases. The V gene's germline CDR1 is ENHRY and CDR2 SYGVKD. The CDR3 covers 23 residues. CDR3 in DNA: TGTGCCATCAGTGAGTCGACTCGGCCATGGACAGGGCGCCCCGATTCCTTGAACACTGAAGCTTTCTTT. Residues: CAISESTRPWTGRPDSLNTEAFF.

This clone was found many times. V is TRBV6-5 and J is TRBJ1-1; 9 bases match TRBD1. J gave up 6 bases and V 5 bases, and 7 bases lay outside the gene matches. Germline assignment: CDR1 MNHEY and CDR2 SVGAGI. The CDR3 covers 14 residues. CDR3 in amino acids: CASSRQGEKAEAFF. DNA of the CDR3: TGTGCCAGCAGTCGACAGGGGGAAAAGGCTGAAGCTTTCTTT.

The V and J genes are TRBV28 and TRBJ1-2; TRBD1 aligns across 10 bases. Per the germline V gene, CDR1 is MDHEN and CDR2 is SYDVKM. This CDR3 contains 15 residues. The trim removed 5 bases at V and 2 bases at J, leaving 5 bases unmatched. CDR3 protein: CASSGEGQGNYGYTF. DNA for the CDR3: TGTGCCAGCAGTGGTGAGGGACAGGGGAACTATGGCTACACCTTC.

This clone was seen more than once but under ten times. The chain combines TRBV11-3 with TRBJ2-1; 10 nucleotides line up with TRBD1. Germline V gene data show CDR1 as SGHNT and CDR2 as YENEEA. Losses at the gene ends were 5 bases for V and 4 bases for J; bases not matched to a gene: 5. The CDR3 loop spans 15 amino acids. The CDR3 nucleotides are TGTGCCAGCAGCCCCGGGACAGGGGATTACAATGAGCAGTTCTTC. Translated: CASSPGTGDYNEQFF.

V usage is TRBV13 and J usage is TRBJ2-7; D ambiguous. Trimming removed 4 bases at V and 2 bases at J, with 9 bases between. The CDR3 loop spans 13 amino acids. Germline-derived CDR1 and CDR2 are PRHDT and FYEKMQ (reference sequence). DNA of the CDR3: TGTGCCAGCAGCTCCTCGACAACCTACGAGCAGTACTTC. Protein: CASSSSTTYEQYF.

The chain uses TRBV7-2 and TRBJ2-3, with TRBD2 identical over 9 bases. The CDR3 consists of 14 residues. The V segment lost 5 bases and the J segment 8 bases; nucleotides outside the gene matches: 8. The germline CDR1 and CDR2 sequences are SGHTA and FQGNSA. The CDR3 DNA reads TGTGCCAGCAGCGGATCTAGCGGGGTGGGTACGCAGTATTTT. It is translated as CASSGSSGVGTQYF.